The 18 T cell receptor beta chains reported below all come from one sample, sequenced in a study of blood T cell repertoires in COVID-19 (dated by TCRdb to 2018 to 2020). The method behind the library was the immunoSEQ multiplex PCR assay. TCRdb obtained this table from immuneACCESS and retained in-frame rearrangements with V and J assigned. These tables miss some clones; where compared with another copy, unresolved V genes account for less than half of the shortfall, and the remainder is unexplained. The sample records about 260,000 clones, 85% to 90% of which are singletons. The ten largest clones add up to approximately 3.3% of the sample. Sequences were obtained from peripheral blood. Receptor source: a woman aged 40 to 50 with acute or convalescent COVID-19.

The chain carries TRBV7-8 and TRBJ2-4; weak D call: TRBD1 (5 bases). Trimming pared 5 bases from V and 0 bases from J, leaving 11 bases between. The germline gives CDR1 SGHVS, CDR2 FQNEAQ. CDR3 length: 15 residues. The CDR3, as DNA: TGTGCCAGCAGCGGGGCAAGACTAGCCAAAAACATTCAGTACTTC. Its protein is CASSGARLAKNIQYF.

The chain recombines TRBV2 with TRBJ2-6; D remains ambiguous. There are 15 residues in the CDR3. CDR1 SNHLY and CDR2 FYNNEI come from the germline V gene. The V end was cut by 5 bases, the J end by 0 bases, with 8 bases between. This CDR3 reads CASSFSLSGANVLTF. Written as DNA, the CDR3 is TGTGCCAGCAGTTTTAGTCTCTCTGGGGCCAACGTCCTGACTTTC. Supplemented by reference TRBV2 and TRBJ2-6, the full variable domain reads EPEVTQTPSHQVTQMGQEVILRCVPISNHLYFYWYRQILGQKVEFLVSFYNNEISEKSEIFDDQFSVERPDGSNFTLKIRSTKLEDSAMYFCASSFSLSGANVLTFGAGSRLTVL.

The genes are TRBV27 and TRBJ1-2, with 8 nucleotides matching TRBD1. Germline V lookup: CDR1 MNHEY, CDR2 SMNVEV (reference sequence). After removal of 2 bases from V and 8 bases from J, the junction contained 7 bases not matched to a gene. This CDR3 contains 14 residues. CDR3 residues: CASSLTQGAHGYTF. The CDR3 DNA reads TGTGCCAGCAGTTTAACCCAGGGGGCGCACGGCTACACCTTC.

This clone was counted a single time. This rearrangement joins TRBV5-1 to TRBJ1-2; perhaps TRBD1 as D (5 bases). Trimming stripped 4 bases from V and 8 bases from J, with 15 bases between. Germline V CDR1 and CDR2: SGHRS, YFSETQ. CDR3 length: 13 residues. The CDR3: CASSGEDSKGYTF. The CDR3 DNA is TGCGCCAGCAGCGGAGAAGACAGTAAAGGCTACACCTTC.

This chain links TRBV3-1 (or the pseudogene TRBV3-2) with TRBJ2-3; 11 positions match TRBD1. Losses at the gene ends were 6 bases for V and 15 bases for J; bases not matched to a gene: 11. The CDR3 is 13 amino acids. Per germline, CDR1 LGHDT and CDR2 YNNKEL (reference sequence). The CDR3 here is CASRVGPGQGVYF. The CDR3 DNA sequence: TGTGCCAGCAGGGTCGGGCCGGGACAGGGGGTATATTTT.

The genes are TRBV5-1 and TRBJ1-1; the D is unclear. V gave up 6 bases and J gave up 4 bases, with 10 bases separating them. The CDR3 sequence is 12 residues long. Germline V gene lookup returns CDR1 SGHRS and CDR2 YFSETQ. CDR3 protein: CASMEGATEAFF. The CDR3 DNA reads TGCGCCAGCATGGAGGGAGCCACTGAAGCTTTCTTT. Supplemented by reference TRBV5-1 and TRBJ1-1, the full variable domain reads KAGVTQTPRYLIKTRGQQVTLSCSPISGHRSVSWYQQTPGQGLQFLFEYFSETQRNKGNFPGRFSGRQFSNSRSEMNVSTLELGDSALYLCASMEGATEAFFGQGTRLTVV.

The gene calls are TRBV5-5 and TRBJ2-2, with D perhaps matching TRBD1 (6 bases). V was shortened by 0 bases and J by 5 bases, with 8 bases between the two germline ends. CDR1 and CDR2 from the germline V gene are SGHKS and YYEKEE (reference sequence). This CDR3 is 14 amino acids long. This chain's CDR3 is CASSLAQGTGELFF. In DNA form, the CDR3 reads TGTGCCAGCAGCTTGGCCCAGGGGACCGGGGAGCTGTTTTTT.

The rearrangement joins TRBV12-3 or TRBV12-4 to TRBJ1-1; 7 bases line up with TRBD1. V was clipped by 2 bases and J by 6 bases; unmatched bases: 3. This CDR3 comprises 13 residues. CDR3 bases: TGTGCCAGCAGTTTAAGGCAGGGGGCTGAAGCTTTCTTT. Its translation: CASSLRQGAEAFF.

This chain uses TRBV15 with TRBJ2-4, with TRBD1 identical over 7 bases. The junction had 9 bases not matched to a gene; V was cut back by 4 bases and J by 0 bases. From germline, CDR1 is LNHNV and CDR2 YYDKDF (reference sequence). This CDR3 is built from 17 residues. Here the CDR3 reads CATSTMTGNGAKNIQYF. The CDR3 DNA is TGTGCCACCAGCACGATGACAGGGAACGGAGCCAAAAACATTCAGTACTTC.

A single count supports this clone. Being one base from a much bigger clone, this may be a read error. The chain employs TRBV24-1 and TRBJ1-5, with TRBD1 identical over 10 bases. Unmatched junction bases numbered 1, after V lost 4 bases and J lost 2 bases. Germline V gene lookup returns CDR1 KGHDR and CDR2 SFDVKD. The CDR3 totals 15 residues. As DNA, the CDR3 is TGTGCCACCAGTGACGGGACAGGGGGCAATCAGCCCCAGCATTTT. It yields the protein CATSDGTGGNQPQHF.

This clone has only one observation. The chain recombines TRBV2 with TRBJ2-3; 11 bases are shared with TRBD2. The CDR3 has 17 residues. The V and J ends lost 5 bases and 6 bases, in that order; junction bases with no gene match: 13. Germline V gene data show CDR1 as SNHLY and CDR2 as FYNNEI. CDR3 in DNA: TGTGCCAGCAGTTTGTTTAGCGGGGGGGCATTTTCGGATACGCAGTATTTT. This translates into CASSLFSGGAFSDTQYF.

The V and J genes are TRBV19 and TRBJ1-5; D perhaps matches TRBD1 (5 bases). The V end lost 4 bases, the J end lost 3 bases, and 13 bases lay between the germline ends. CDR1 is LNHDA and CDR2 is SQIVND in the germline V gene (reference sequence). CDR3 length equals 15 residues. CDR3 coding DNA: TGTGCCAGTAGTACCCGACAGAACTTCAATCAGCCCCAGCATTTT. It is translated as CASSTRQNFNQPQHF.

CDR3 residues: CASSLGLSGLGINEQFF. In nucleotides, the CDR3 is TGCGCCAGCAGCTTGGGGTTGTCGGGACTAGGCATCAATGAGCAGTTCTTC. The rearrangement uses TRBV5-1 and TRBJ2-1; 8 bases match TRBD2. Germline V gene sequence: CDR1 SGHRS, CDR2 YFSETQ. V lost 0 bases, J lost 6 bases, and 11 bases stayed unmatched. The CDR3 totals 17 residues.

This rearrangement joins TRBV10-1 to TRBJ2-6; D is perhaps TRBD2 (6 bases). CDR1 WNHNN and CDR2 SYGVQD come from the germline V gene (reference sequence). The CDR3 is 17 amino acids. Trimming pared 6 bases from V and 0 bases from J, leaving 15 bases between. This CDR3 reads CASSPGTPSSGANVLTF. The CDR3 region has the DNA TGCGCCAGCAGCCCCGGGACTCCCTCCTCTGGGGCCAACGTCCTGACTTTC.

This clone is a singleton in its sample. The rearrangement uses TRBV2 and TRBJ1-2; D uncertain. CDR3 length equals 12 residues. V lost 4 bases and J 7 bases, leaving 10 bases between the germline ends. Germline loops: CDR1 SNHLY, CDR2 FYNNEI. CDR3 sequence (DNA): TGTGCCAGCAGTGTGGACTACGGTGGCTACACCTTC. It is translated as CASSVDYGGYTF.

This chain uses TRBV5-4 with TRBJ1-1, with a possible D match to TRBD1 (5 bases). Germline CDR1 is SGHNT and CDR2 is YYREEE (reference sequence). The CDR3 length is 12 residues. The V end was cut by 0 bases, the J end by 10 bases, with 10 bases between. The CDR3 here is CASSLEGLGAFF. The CDR3, as DNA: TGTGCCAGCAGCTTGGAGGGGTTAGGAGCTTTCTTT.

As regards this clone: Its ends do not fully match the called genes, so a read error is possible. The rearrangement joins TRBV7-8 to TRBJ2-3; 9 nucleotides agree with TRBD1. This CDR3 region has 13 residues. Germline V gene sequence: CDR1 SGHVS, CDR2 FQNEAQ. CDR3 sequence reads: CASSLDVGGDREF. DNA of the CDR3: TGTGCCAGCAGCTTAGATGTTGGGGGGGACAGGGAGTTT.

V gene TRBV19 combines with J gene TRBJ1-3; 7 bases are shared with TRBD1. The CDR3 sequence is 14 residues long. Germline V gene lookup returns CDR1 LNHDA and CDR2 SQIVND (reference sequence). Trimming cost V 7 bases and J 2 bases; bases outside gene matches: 5. For the CDR3, the DNA is TGTGCCAGTACGAGACAGGGAGCTGGAAACACCATATATTTT. Protein product: CASTRQGAGNTIYF. The entire variable domain, with the rest obtained from reference TRBV19 and TRBJ1-3, is as follows: DGGITQSPKYLFRKEGQNVTLSCEQNLNHDAMYWYRQDPGQGLRLIYYSQIVNDFQKGDIAEGYSVSREKKESFPLTVTSAQKNPTAFYLCASTRQGAGNTIYFGEGSWLTVV.